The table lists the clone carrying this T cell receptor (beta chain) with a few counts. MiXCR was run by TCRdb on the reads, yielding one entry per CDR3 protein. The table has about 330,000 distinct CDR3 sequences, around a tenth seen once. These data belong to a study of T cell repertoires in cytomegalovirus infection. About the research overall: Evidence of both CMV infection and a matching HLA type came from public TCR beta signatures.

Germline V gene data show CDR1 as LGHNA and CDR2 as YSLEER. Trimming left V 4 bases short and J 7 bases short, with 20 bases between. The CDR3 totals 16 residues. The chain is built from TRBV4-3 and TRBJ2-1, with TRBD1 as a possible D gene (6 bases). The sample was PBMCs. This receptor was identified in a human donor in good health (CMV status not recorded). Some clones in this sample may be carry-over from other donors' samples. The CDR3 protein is CASSLRTLGAFNEQFF. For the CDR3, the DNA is TGCGCCAGCAGCCTCAGGACCCTGGGGGCGTTTAATGAGCAGTTCTTC.